These 22 T cell receptor beta chains share one sample of origin, sequenced in a study of T cell repertoires in cytomegalovirus infection. TCRdb fed the reads into MiXCR, producing one record per CDR3 protein. The repertoire holds some 270,000 distinct CDR3 sequences, with 17% as singletons. Sequences were obtained from CD8+ T cells from PBMCs. The receptors originated from a human donor in good health (CMV status not recorded). Some clones in this sample may be carry-over from other donors' samples.

This clonotype appeared a few times. The J gene is TRBJ1-1, the V gene TRBV27; D is ambiguous. V lost 5 bases to trimming and J lost 6 bases, with 13 bases between them. The CDR3 is made up of 13 amino acids. Germline lookup yields CDR1 MNHEY and CDR2 SMNVEV (reference sequence). The CDR3 region has the DNA TGTGCCAGCAGTCGCCTGGACGGCTCTGAAGCTTTCTTT. Amino acid sequence: CASSRLDGSEAFF.

Only a few counts were recorded for this clonotype. The CDR3 DNA sequence: TGTGCCAGCTCACCACCGATGCCCATCTACGAGCAGTACTTC. This encodes CASSPPMPIYEQYF. This rearrangement joins TRBV18 to TRBJ2-7; D is ambiguous. The CDR3 consists of 14 residues. The germline gives CDR1 KGHSH, CDR2 LQKENI. Trimming pared 0 bases from V and 3 bases from J, leaving 9 bases between.

A few counts support this clonotype. The chain uses TRBV2 and TRBJ2-7; no reliable D call. The CDR3 runs to 12 residues. With 3 bases removed from V and 2 bases from J, the gap between germline ends came to 5 bases. Germline V gives CDR1 SNHLY, CDR2 FYNNEI. CDR3: CASSENAYEQYF. CDR3 in DNA: TGTGCCAGCAGTGAGAACGCCTACGAGCAGTACTTC. Together with reference TRBV2 and TRBJ2-7, the CDR3 gives the full variable domain: EPEVTQTPSHQVTQMGQEVILRCVPISNHLYFYWYRQILGQKVEFLVSFYNNEISEKSEIFDDQFSVERPDGSNFTLKIRSTKLEDSAMYFCASSENAYEQYFGPGTRLTVT.

Only a few counts were recorded for this clonotype. The chain is built from TRBV29-1 and TRBJ2-2; D remains unclear. V dropped 4 bases and J dropped 2 bases, with 5 bases sitting between them. Germline CDR1 SQVTM, CDR2 ANQGSEA. The CDR3 extends over 12 amino acids. The CDR3 coding sequence is TGCAGCGTTGTTCGAAACACCGGGGAGCTGTTTTTT. This sequence encodes CSVVRNTGELFF.

The sample holds a few counts of this clonotype. This chain connects TRBV4-1 to TRBJ1-5; D is undetermined. The CDR3 is made up of 15 amino acids. V was pared by 0 bases and J by 4 bases, with 10 bases between. The germline V gene has CDR1 MGHRA and CDR2 YSYEKL. The CDR3 coding sequence is TGCGCCAGCAGCCAAGATTCTGCCGGGAATCAGCCCCAGCATTTT. Residues: CASSQDSAGNQPQHF.

This clonotype turned up a few times. This rearrangement joins TRBV18 to TRBJ2-5, with D perhaps matching TRBD1 or TRBD2 (5 bases each). Trimming shortened V by 6 bases and J by 2 bases, and 10 bases separated the two germline ends. CDR1 and CDR2 (germline): KGHSH, LQKENI. CDR3 length: 13 residues. The CDR3 nucleotides are TGTGCCAGCTCCTCGGGACCGCAAGAGACCCAGTACTTC. Translated, it gives CASSSGPQETQYF. Combining the CDR3 with reference TRBV18 and TRBJ2-5 gives the whole variable domain NAGVMQNPRHLVRRRGQEARLRCSPMKGHSHVYWYRQLPEEGLKFMVYLQKENIIDESGMPKERFSAEFPKEGPSILRIQQVVRGDSAAYFCASSSGPQETQYFGPGTRLLVL.

This chain connects TRBV5-4 to TRBJ2-6, with 9 bases that match TRBD1. This CDR3 spans 21 amino acids. Germline CDR1 is SGHNT and CDR2 is YYREEE (reference sequence). The V gene end was trimmed by 4 bases and the J gene end by 2 bases; junction bases not matched to a gene: 19. The CDR3 is CASSKLPPGQGGIAGANVLTF. CDR3 nucleotides: TGTGCCAGCAGCAAACTACCGCCGGGACAGGGAGGTATTGCTGGGGCCAACGTCCTGACTTTC. Full variable domain (remainder filled in from reference TRBV5-4 and TRBJ2-6): ETGVTQSPTHLIKTRGQQVTLRCSSQSGHNTVSWYQQALGQGPQFIFQYYREEENGRGNFPPRFSGLQFPNYSSELNVNALELDDSALYLCASSKLPPGQGGIAGANVLTFGAGSRLTVL.

Ten or more counts support this clonotype. The gene calls are TRBV2 and TRBJ1-1, with D perhaps matching TRBD1 (5 bases). V was cut by 8 bases and J by 3 bases, with 13 bases left in between. The CDR3 totals 13 residues. Germline V CDR1 and CDR2: SNHLY, FYNNEI. The DNA of the CDR3 is TGTGCCAGCTCAGACCGGGGCTACACTGAAGCTTTCTTT. Protein: CASSDRGYTEAFF.

This clonotype was picked up a small number of times. The rearrangement joins TRBV7-4 to TRBJ2-2; D might be TRBD2 (5 bases). CDR1 SGHVT and CDR2 SQSDAQ come from the germline V gene. The CDR3 has 15 amino acids. V was pared by 8 bases and J by 0 bases, with 13 bases between. The CDR3 sequence: CASDEGRPNTGELFF. The DNA for the CDR3 is TGTGCCAGCGATGAGGGTCGTCCGAACACCGGGGAGCTGTTTTTT. The whole variable domain, remainder taken from reference TRBV7-4 and TRBJ2-2, is GAGVSQSPRYKVAKRGRDVALRCDSISGHVTLYWYRQTLGQGSEVLTYSQSDAQRDKSGRPSGRFSAERPERSVSTLKIQRTEQGDSAVYLCASDEGRPNTGELFFGEGSRLTVL.

A few counts support this clonotype. The chain carries TRBV6-2 or TRBV6-3 and TRBJ2-7, with TRBD1 matching over 9 bases. Per germline, CDR1 MNHEY and CDR2 SVGEGT. This CDR3 is 16 amino acids long. Trimming took 2 bases from V and 2 from J; bases not matched to a gene: 7. CDR3 nucleotide sequence: TGTGCCAGCAGTTACACGTCCCGGGACAGGGCCTACGAGCAGTACTTC. It specifies CASSYTSRDRAYEQYF.

This clonotype came up many times. J is TRBJ1-1 and V is TRBV5-1, with no clear D. The CDR3 totals 15 residues. V was shortened by 0 bases and J by 2 bases, with 11 bases between the two germline ends. CDR1 and CDR2 (germline): SGHRS, YFSETQ. CDR3 loop: CASSLVAGQNTEAFF. For the CDR3, the DNA is TGCGCCAGCAGCTTGGTGGCAGGCCAAAACACTGAAGCTTTCTTT.

The chain recombines TRBV28 with TRBJ1-2; 7 positions agree with TRBD1. This CDR3 region has 14 residues. Germline V gene data show CDR1 as MDHEN and CDR2 as SYDVKM. V lost 3 bases, J lost 6 bases, and 7 bases stayed unmatched. The CDR3 loop reads CASSFEGQWDGYTF. The CDR3 bases are TGTGCCAGCAGTTTCGAGGGACAGTGGGATGGCTACACCTTC.

Only a few counts were recorded for this clonotype. The chain carries TRBV11-2 and TRBJ2-5; D is uncertain. CDR1 and CDR2 from the germline V gene are SGHAT and FQNNGV. The V end was cut by 5 bases, the J end by 1 base, with 8 bases between. The CDR3 has 13 residues. As DNA, the CDR3 is TGTGCCAGCAGCCGCCCGGTCCAAGAGACCCAGTACTTC. Translation: CASSRPVQETQYF.

The gene calls are TRBV9 and TRBJ1-2; D remains unclear. The V and J ends lost 3 bases and 8 bases respectively, with 14 bases between them. CDR1 is SGDLS and CDR2 is YYNGEE in the germline V gene. The CDR3 is made up of 13 amino acids. This CDR3 reads CASSGDLPYGYTF. The CDR3 DNA sequence: TGTGCCAGCAGCGGAGACTTACCGTACGGCTACACCTTC.

V usage is TRBV6-2 or TRBV6-3 and J usage is TRBJ1-2, with D unclear. CDR1 and CDR2 (germline): MNHEY, SVGEGT. This CDR3 region has 15 residues. V was trimmed by 0 bases and J by 3 bases, leaving 11 bases between them. Here the CDR3 reads CASSYSGDSDYGYTF. CDR3 coding DNA: TGTGCCAGCAGTTACTCCGGGGATTCAGACTATGGCTACACCTTC.

This clonotype was recorded many times. This sequence joins TRBV7-2 and TRBJ2-7; 7 nucleotides match TRBD1. Unmatched junction bases numbered 7, after V lost 5 bases and J lost 6 bases. CDR1 and CDR2 (germline): SGHTA, FQGNSA. There are 13 residues in the CDR3. Here the CDR3 DNA reads TGTGCCAGCAGCCCGGGACAGCTCTTCGAGCAGTACTTC. It specifies CASSPGQLFEQYF.

In this sample, this clonotype turned up many times. This sequence joins TRBV20-1 and TRBJ2-7; 13 bases line up with TRBD2. The germline CDR1 and CDR2 sequences are DFQATT and SNEGSKA (reference sequence). J was trimmed by 3 bases and V by 5 bases; bases with no gene match: 7. This CDR3 is built from 15 residues. The CDR3 protein is CSAGTSGARIYEQYF. In DNA form, the CDR3 reads TGCAGTGCTGGGACTAGCGGGGCCCGGATCTACGAGCAGTACTTC.

V and J are TRBV6-5 and TRBJ2-7, with D possibly TRBD1 on 5 matching bases. Germline CDR1 MNHEY, CDR2 SVGAGI. The V end lost 0 bases, the J end lost 3 bases, and 15 bases lay between the germline ends. The CDR3 runs to 16 residues. The CDR3 sequence is CASSYSAQASRYEQYF. The CDR3 DNA reads TGTGCCAGCAGTTACTCGGCACAGGCAAGCCGCTACGAGCAGTACTTC.

This clonotype has more than one count but fewer than ten. J is TRBJ1-1 and V is TRBV15, with a weak D call TRBD1 (6 bases). The CDR3 totals 17 residues. V gave up 1 base and J gave up 7 bases, with 22 bases separating them. CDR1 and CDR2 from the germline V gene are LNHNV and YYDKDF (reference sequence). The CDR3 region is CATSRVLWDMVKIEAFF. The CDR3 bases are TGTGCCACCAGCAGAGTTCTGTGGGACATGGTAAAGATTGAAGCTTTCTTT.

The chain combines TRBV5-6 with TRBJ1-2; D unresolved. The CDR3 contains 12 residues. V was pared by 3 bases and J by 4 bases, with 7 bases between. The germline gives CDR1 SGHDT, CDR2 YYEEEE. The CDR3 here is CASSSSGYGYTF. Written as DNA, the CDR3 is TGTGCCAGCAGCTCCTCCGGCTATGGCTACACCTTC.

V and J are TRBV28 and TRBJ2-5, with a tentative D call TRBD2 (5 bases). The CDR3 runs to 15 residues. The germline gives CDR1 MDHEN, CDR2 SYDVKM. Trimming stripped 4 bases from V and 3 bases from J, with 15 bases between. The CDR3: CASSYSRAGEETQYF. CDR3 DNA sequence: TGTGCCAGCAGTTATTCGAGGGCTGGGGAAGAGACCCAGTACTTC.

There are a few counts of this clonotype. The chain carries TRBV7-8 and TRBJ2-1; no reliable D call. The CDR3 is made up of 13 amino acids. From germline, CDR1 is SGHVS and CDR2 FQNEAQ. V lost 5 bases, J lost 5 bases, and 10 bases lay in between. DNA for the CDR3: TGTGCCAGCAGCACTATGCCCAACAATGAGCAGTTCTTC. It is translated as CASSTMPNNEQFF.